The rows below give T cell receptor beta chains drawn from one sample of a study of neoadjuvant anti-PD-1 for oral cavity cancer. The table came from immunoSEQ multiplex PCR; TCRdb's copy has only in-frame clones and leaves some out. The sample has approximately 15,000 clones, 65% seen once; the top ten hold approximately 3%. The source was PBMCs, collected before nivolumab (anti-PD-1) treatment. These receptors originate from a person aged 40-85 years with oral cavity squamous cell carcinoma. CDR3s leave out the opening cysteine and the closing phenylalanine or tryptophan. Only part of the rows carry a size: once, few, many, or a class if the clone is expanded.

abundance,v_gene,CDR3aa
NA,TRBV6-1,ASRTGAGNTIY
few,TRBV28,ASSQPRTSGSVETQY
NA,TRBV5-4,ASSLGLGDTEAF
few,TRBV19,ASSIIRTGRYEQY
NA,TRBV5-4,ASSSGQGSGNTIY
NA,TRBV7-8,ASQAQGVGILNTEAF
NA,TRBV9,ASSFSAGRIRGSYNEQF
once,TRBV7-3,ASSPRGGSSYNEQF
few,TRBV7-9,ASSLPPRLAGGRSEQF
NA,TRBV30,AWSVPETQY
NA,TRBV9,ASSSYRGQENIQY
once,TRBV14,ASSTRWTEAF
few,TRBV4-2,ASSQDAGYYEQY
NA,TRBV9,ASSVVVAGGIDEQF
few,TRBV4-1,ASSQKVRALSGVYTEAF
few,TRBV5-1,ASSLAGGGSGELF
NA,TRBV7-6,ASSQVGDSEQY
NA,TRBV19,ASGDRGRYYGYT
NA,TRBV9,ASSVEPGGSYNSPLH
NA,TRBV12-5,ASGMGQGREKLF
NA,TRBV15,ATSRLDRANTEAF
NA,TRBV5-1,ASSLVVGSEAF
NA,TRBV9,ASSGQGRAGNTIY
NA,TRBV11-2,ASSLVVGVGYGYT